The present entry profiles one T cell receptor (beta chain) with its context. In the study's own analysis: How many nucleated cells were present was estimated from reference gene primer amplification. Method: immunoSEQ multiplex PCR; TCRdb's copy keeps in-frame clones and lacks some. D and trimming were read from the DNA, whereas the V and J calls and clone size are those reported in that table. Of around 200,000 clones listed, about 80% are singletons. This record comes from a study of blood T cell repertoires in COVID-19. Study-level background: Specimens from acute and convalescent COVID-19 originated in the United States, Italy and Spain. T cells, B-cell-depleted T cells, or PBMCs supplied cDNA or gDNA.

The CDR3 covers 14 residues. With 9 bases clipped from V and 5 bases from J, the junction kept 11 bases outside the gene matches. Germline values: CDR1 MNHEY, CDR2 SVGAGI. Sequences were obtained from peripheral blood. The receptor's source is a human donor with acute or convalescent COVID-19. The donor label of this sample is uncertain. The genes are TRBV6-5 and TRBJ2-7, with 9 bases lining up with TRBD1. CDR3 DNA sequence: TGTGCCAGTAATTGGGACAGGGACTTCGACGAGCAGTACTTC. It encodes CASNWDRDFDEQYF.